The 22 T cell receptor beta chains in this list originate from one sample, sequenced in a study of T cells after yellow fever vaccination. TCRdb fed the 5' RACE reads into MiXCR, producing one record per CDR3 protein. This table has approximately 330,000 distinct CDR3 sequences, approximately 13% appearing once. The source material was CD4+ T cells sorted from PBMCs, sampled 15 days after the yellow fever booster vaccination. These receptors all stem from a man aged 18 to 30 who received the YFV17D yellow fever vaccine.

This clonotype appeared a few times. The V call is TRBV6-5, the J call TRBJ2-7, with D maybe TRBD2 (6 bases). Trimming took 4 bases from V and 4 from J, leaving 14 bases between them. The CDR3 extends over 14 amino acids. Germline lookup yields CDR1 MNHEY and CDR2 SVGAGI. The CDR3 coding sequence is TGTGCCAGCAGTTGGGGAGGACGGCAGTACGAGCAGTACTTC. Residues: CASSWGGRQYEQYF.

The CDR3 DNA follows: TGTGCCAGCATGCAAATCCCTCCCCGGGGGGCAAAGGGCTACACCTTC. Residues: CASMQIPPRGAKGYTF. This chain uses TRBV4-2 with TRBJ1-2; perhaps TRBD1 as D (6 bases). V gave up 7 bases and J gave up 8 bases, with 26 bases separating them. The germline CDR1 and CDR2 sequences are LGHNA and YNFKEQ. The CDR3 is 16 amino acids.

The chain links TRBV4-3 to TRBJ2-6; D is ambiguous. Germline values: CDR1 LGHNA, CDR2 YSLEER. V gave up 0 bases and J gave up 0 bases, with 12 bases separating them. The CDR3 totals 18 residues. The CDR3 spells CASSQDSGYNSGANVLTF. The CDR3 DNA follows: TGCGCCAGCAGCCAAGATTCAGGATATAACTCTGGGGCCAACGTCCTGACTTTC.

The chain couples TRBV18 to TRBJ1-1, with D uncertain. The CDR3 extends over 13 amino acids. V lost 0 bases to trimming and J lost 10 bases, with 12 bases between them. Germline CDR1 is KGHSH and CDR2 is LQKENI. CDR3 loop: CASSPPVQLIAFF. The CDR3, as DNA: TGTGCCAGCTCACCACCGGTCCAGCTCATAGCTTTCTTT.

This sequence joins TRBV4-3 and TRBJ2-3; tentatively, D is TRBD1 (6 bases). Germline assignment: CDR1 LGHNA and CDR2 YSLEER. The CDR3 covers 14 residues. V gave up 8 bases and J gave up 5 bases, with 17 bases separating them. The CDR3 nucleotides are TGCGCCAGCGCCTCGAGGGGGATGAGAGATACGCAGTATTTT. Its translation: CASASRGMRDTQYF.

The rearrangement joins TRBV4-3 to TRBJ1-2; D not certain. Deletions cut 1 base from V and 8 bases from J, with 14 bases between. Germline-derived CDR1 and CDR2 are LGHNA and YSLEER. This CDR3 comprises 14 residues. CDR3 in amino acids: CASSQGARPTGYTF. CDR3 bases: TGCGCCAGCAGCCAAGGGGCTCGGCCGACGGGCTACACCTTC.

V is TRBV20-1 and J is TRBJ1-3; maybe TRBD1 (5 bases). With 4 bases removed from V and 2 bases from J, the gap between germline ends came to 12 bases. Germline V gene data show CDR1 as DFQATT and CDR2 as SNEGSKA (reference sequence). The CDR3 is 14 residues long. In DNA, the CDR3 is TGCAGTGCTAATAAAGGGGAAACTGGAAACACCATATATTTT. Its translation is CSANKGETGNTIYF.

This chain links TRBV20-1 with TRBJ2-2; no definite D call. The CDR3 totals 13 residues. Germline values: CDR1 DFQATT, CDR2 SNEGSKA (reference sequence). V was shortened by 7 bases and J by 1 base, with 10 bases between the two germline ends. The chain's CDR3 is CSVRGRNTGELFF. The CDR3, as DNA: TGCAGTGTCCGAGGAAGGAACACCGGGGAGCTGTTTTTT.

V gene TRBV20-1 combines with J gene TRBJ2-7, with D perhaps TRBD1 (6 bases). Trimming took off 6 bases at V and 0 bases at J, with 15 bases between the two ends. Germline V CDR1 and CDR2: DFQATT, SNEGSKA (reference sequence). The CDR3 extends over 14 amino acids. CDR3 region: CSATDRISSYEQYF. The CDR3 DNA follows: TGCAGTGCAACAGACAGGATAAGCTCCTACGAGCAGTACTTC.

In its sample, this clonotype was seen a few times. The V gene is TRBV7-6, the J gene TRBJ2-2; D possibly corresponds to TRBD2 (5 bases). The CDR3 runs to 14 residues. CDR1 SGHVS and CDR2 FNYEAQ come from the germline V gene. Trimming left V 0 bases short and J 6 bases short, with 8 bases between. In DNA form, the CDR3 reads TGTGCCAGCAGCTTAGCGCTCGGGGCCGGGGAGCTGTTTTTT. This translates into CASSLALGAGELFF.

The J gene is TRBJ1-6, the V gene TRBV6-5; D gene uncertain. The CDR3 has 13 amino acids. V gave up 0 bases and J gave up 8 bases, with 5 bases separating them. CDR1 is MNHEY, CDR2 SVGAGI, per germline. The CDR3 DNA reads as TGTGCCAGCAGTTACTCAGACGATTCACCCCTCCACTTT. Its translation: CASSYSDDSPLHF.

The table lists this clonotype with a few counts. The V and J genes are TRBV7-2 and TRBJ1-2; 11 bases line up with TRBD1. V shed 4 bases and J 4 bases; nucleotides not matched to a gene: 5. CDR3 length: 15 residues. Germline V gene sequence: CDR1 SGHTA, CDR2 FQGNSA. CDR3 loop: CASSSRDRGGYGYTF. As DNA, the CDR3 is TGTGCCAGCAGCTCCCGGGACAGGGGGGGCTATGGCTACACCTTC.

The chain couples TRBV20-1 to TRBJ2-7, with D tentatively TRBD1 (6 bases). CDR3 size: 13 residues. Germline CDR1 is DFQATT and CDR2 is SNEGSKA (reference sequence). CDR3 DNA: TGCAGTGTCAGACAGGATCCCTCCTCCGAGCAGTACGTC. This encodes CSVRQDPSSEQYV.

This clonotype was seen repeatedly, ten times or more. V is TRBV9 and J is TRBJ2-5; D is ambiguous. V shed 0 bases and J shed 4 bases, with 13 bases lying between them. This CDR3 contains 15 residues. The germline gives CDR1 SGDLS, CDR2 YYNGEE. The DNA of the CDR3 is TGTGCCAGCAGCGTAGGCGCGCTAGTCTCAGAGACCCAGTACTTC. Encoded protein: CASSVGALVSETQYF.

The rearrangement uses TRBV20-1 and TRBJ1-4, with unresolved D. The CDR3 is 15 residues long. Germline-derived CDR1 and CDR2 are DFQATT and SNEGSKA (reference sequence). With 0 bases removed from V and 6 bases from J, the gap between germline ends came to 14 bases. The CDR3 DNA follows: TGCAGTGCTAGAGATGGTGTCAGCTGGGATGAAAAACTGTTTTTT. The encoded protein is CSARDGVSWDEKLFF.

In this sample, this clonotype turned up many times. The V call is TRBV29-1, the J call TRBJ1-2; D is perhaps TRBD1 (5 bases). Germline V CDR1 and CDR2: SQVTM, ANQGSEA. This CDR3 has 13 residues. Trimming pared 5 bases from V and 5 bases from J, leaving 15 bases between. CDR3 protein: CSVTPGRLYGYTF. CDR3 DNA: TGCAGCGTTACTCCGGGACGGCTTTATGGCTACACCTTC.

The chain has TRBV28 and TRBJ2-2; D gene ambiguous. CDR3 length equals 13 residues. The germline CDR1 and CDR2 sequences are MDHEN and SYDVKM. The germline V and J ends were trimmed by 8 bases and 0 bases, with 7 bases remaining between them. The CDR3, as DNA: TGTGCCAGCCTTAACCCGAACACCGGGGAGCTGTTTTTT. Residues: CASLNPNTGELFF.

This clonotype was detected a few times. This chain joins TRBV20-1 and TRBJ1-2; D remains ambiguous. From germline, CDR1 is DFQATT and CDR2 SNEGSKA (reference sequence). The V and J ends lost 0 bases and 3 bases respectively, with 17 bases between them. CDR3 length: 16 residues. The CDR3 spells CSARDIDPHRYYGYTF. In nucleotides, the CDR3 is TGCAGTGCTAGAGATATTGACCCACATAGATACTATGGCTACACCTTC.

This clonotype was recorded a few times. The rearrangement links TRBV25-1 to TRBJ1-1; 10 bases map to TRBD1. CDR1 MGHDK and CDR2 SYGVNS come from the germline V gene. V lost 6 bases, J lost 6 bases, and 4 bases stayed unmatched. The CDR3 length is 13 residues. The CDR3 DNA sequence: TGTGCCAGCAGCCGGGACAGGGGCGCTGAAGCTTTCTTT. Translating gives CASSRDRGAEAFF.

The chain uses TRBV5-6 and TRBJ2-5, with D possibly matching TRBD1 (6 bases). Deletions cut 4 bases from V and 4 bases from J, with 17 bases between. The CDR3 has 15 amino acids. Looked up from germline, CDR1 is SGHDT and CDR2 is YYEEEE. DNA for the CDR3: TGTGCCAGCAGCCTACAGGGTGAGATGGCAGAGACCCAGTACTTC. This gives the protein CASSLQGEMAETQYF.

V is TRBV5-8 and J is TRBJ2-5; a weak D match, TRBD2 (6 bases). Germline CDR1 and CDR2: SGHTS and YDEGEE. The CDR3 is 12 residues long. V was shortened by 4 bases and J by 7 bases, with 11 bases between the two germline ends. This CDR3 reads CASSQAEGTQYF. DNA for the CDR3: TGTGCCAGCAGCCAAGCGGAGGGGACCCAGTACTTC.

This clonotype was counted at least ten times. The CDR3 reads CASSQDLNLSPDEQYF. In nucleotides, the CDR3 is TGCGCCAGCAGCCAAGATCTAAACCTATCCCCCGACGAGCAGTACTTC. The V and J genes are TRBV4-3 and TRBJ2-7, with no clear D. CDR3 length equals 16 residues. Germline V CDR1 and CDR2: LGHNA, YSLEER. Trimming took 0 bases from V and 5 from J, leaving 17 bases between them.